Shown below are 28 T cell receptor beta chains from a single sample sequenced in a study of T cell changes during pregnancy in multiple sclerosis. Only in-frame clones appear in the TCRdb table, and some are missing; sequencing was by immunoSEQ multiplex PCR. The sample consists of tens of thousands of clones, around 93% of them appearing once. Material: CD4+ T cells from peripheral blood mononuclear cells, obtained in the third trimester of pregnancy. The origin of the receptors is a female donor with multiple sclerosis, enrolled in a pregnancy study.

The chain recombines TRBV10-3 with TRBJ2-1; 8 bases map to TRBD2. The CDR3 consists of 16 residues. Germline trimming cut 2 bases from V and 5 bases from J; bases unmatched to any gene: 8. Per the germline V gene, CDR1 is ENHRY and CDR2 is SYGVKD. The DNA for the CDR3 is TGTGCCATCAGTGAGAGGGCCACTAGCGGTGACAATGAGCAGTTCTTC. Protein: CAISERATSGDNEQFF.

This clone was observed once. The genes are TRBV19 and TRBJ2-1; 8 bases match TRBD2. The V segment lost 2 bases and the J segment 3 bases; nucleotides outside the gene matches: 3. CDR3 length: 15 amino acids. The germline V gene has CDR1 LNHDA and CDR2 SQIVND (reference sequence). CDR3 amino acids: CASSIRGGIYNEQFF. The CDR3 DNA reads as TGTGCCAGTAGTATACGCGGGGGGATCTACAATGAGCAGTTCTTC.

This chain links TRBV18 with TRBJ2-7, with D maybe TRBD2 (6 bases). This CDR3 is 13 amino acids long. V was trimmed by 5 bases and J by 2 bases, leaving 10 bases between them. Looked up from germline, CDR1 is KGHSH and CDR2 is LQKENI. CDR3 nucleotide sequence: TGTGCCAGCTCAGGAGGGAGTGCCTACGAGCAGTACTTC. Its translation is CASSGGSAYEQYF.

V usage is TRBV11-3 and J usage is TRBJ2-3, with 10 positions matching TRBD2. The CDR3 spans 16 residues. The J segment lost 4 bases and the V segment lost 1 base, leaving 5 bases of the junction unmatched. CDR1 SGHNT and CDR2 YENEEA come from the germline V gene. CDR3 residues: CASSLGASGSSDTQYF. In nucleotides, the CDR3 is TGTGCCAGCAGCTTAGGAGCTAGCGGGAGCTCAGATACGCAGTATTTT.

The chain uses TRBV10-3 and TRBJ1-2; D is possibly TRBD1 (5 bases). The CDR3 runs to 14 residues. The V and J ends lost 2 bases and 8 bases respectively, with 15 bases between them. Per germline, CDR1 ENHRY and CDR2 SYGVKD. The CDR3 protein is CAISERQGGWGYTF. CDR3 nucleotides: TGTGCCATCAGTGAGAGGCAGGGAGGGTGGGGCTACACCTTC.

DNA of the CDR3: TGTGCCAGCAGCTTAGGAGGCGGCCCTGGCACAGATACGCAGTATTTT. Its protein product is CASSLGGGPGTDTQYF. The chain links TRBV7-6 to TRBJ2-3, with unresolved D. Trimming left V 1 base short and J 1 base short, with 12 bases between. CDR1 is SGHVS and CDR2 is FNYEAQ in the germline V gene. The CDR3 consists of 16 residues.

This chain uses TRBV6-4 with TRBJ2-3; TRBD2 might be the D (6 bases). The CDR3 has 16 amino acids. V was cut by 6 bases and J by 2 bases, with 18 bases left in between. Germline V lookup: CDR1 MRHNA, CDR2 SNTAGT. This CDR3 is CASRREAGLFTDTQYF. The CDR3 DNA reads TGTGCCAGCAGGAGGGAGGCAGGTCTTTTCACAGATACGCAGTATTTT.

The gene calls are TRBV28 and TRBJ2-5; TRBD2 agrees at 7 bases. With 2 bases clipped from V and 5 bases from J, the junction kept 8 bases outside the gene matches. Germline CDR1 is MDHEN and CDR2 is SYDVKM. The CDR3 extends over 15 amino acids. In DNA, the CDR3 is TGTGCCAGCAGTTTACGGGGAGGGCCAGGGGAGACCCAGTACTTC. Translating it yields CASSLRGGPGETQYF.

J is TRBJ1-6 and V is TRBV4-1; D remains ambiguous. Germline CDR1 MGHRA, CDR2 YSYEKL. The CDR3 is 17 amino acids. V lost 1 base, J lost 3 bases, and 13 bases lay in between. The CDR3 DNA reads as TGCGCCAGCAGCCAAGTGGTTAACAGATACTATAATTCACCCCTCCACTTT. Protein sequence: CASSQVVNRYYNSPLHF.

This chain connects TRBV2 to TRBJ2-3; 8 positions match TRBD2. CDR1 and CDR2 from the germline V gene are SNHLY and FYNNEI. The CDR3 spans 15 residues. Germline trimming cut 7 bases from V and 0 bases from J; bases unmatched to any gene: 6. This CDR3 reads CASTQLAVSTDTQYF. CDR3 sequence (DNA): TGTGCCAGCACCCAACTAGCGGTTAGCACAGATACGCAGTATTTT.

This clone occurred once. V gene TRBV2 combines with J gene TRBJ1-5, with TRBD1 matching over 7 bases. The CDR3 is 15 amino acids. The germline V gene encodes CDR1 SNHLY and CDR2 FYNNEI. With 5 bases clipped from V and 2 bases from J, the junction kept 6 bases outside the gene matches. This chain's CDR3 is CASSQQGLGNQPQHF. The CDR3 DNA reads as TGTGCCAGCAGTCAACAGGGGTTAGGCAATCAGCCCCAGCATTTT.

This sequence joins TRBV18 and TRBJ2-7, with a possible D match to TRBD1 (5 bases). This CDR3 contains 14 residues. V was cut by 3 bases and J by 2 bases, with 11 bases left in between. Germline V gene data show CDR1 as KGHSH and CDR2 as LQKENI. CDR3 loop: CASSPGDSTYEQYF. In nucleotides, the CDR3 is TGTGCCAGCTCACCTGGTGACAGCACCTACGAGCAGTACTTC.

This clone has only one observation. This chain links TRBV29-1 with TRBJ2-2, with TRBD1 identical over 12 bases. CDR1 is SQVTM and CDR2 is ANQGSEA in the germline V gene. J lost 7 bases, V lost 7 bases, and 10 bases had no gene match. The CDR3 length is 15 residues. As DNA, the CDR3 is TGCAGCGGGATGGGACAGGGGGCGCTCAGCGGGGAGCTGTTTTTT. Translation: CSGMGQGALSGELFF.

The chain has TRBV19 and TRBJ2-5, with D tentatively TRBD2 (5 bases). Looked up from germline, CDR1 is LNHDA and CDR2 is SQIVND (reference sequence). V lost 0 bases and J lost 5, with 7 bases in between. CDR3 length: 13 residues. DNA for the CDR3: TGTGCCAGTAGTATAGACGGGGTCGAGACCCAGTACTTC. This codes for CASSIDGVETQYF.

The rearrangement joins TRBV6-6 to TRBJ2-7; unclear D gene. Germline loops: CDR1 MNHNY, CDR2 SVGAGI (reference sequence). V was pared by 6 bases and J by 6 bases, with 12 bases between. CDR3 length: 12 residues. In nucleotides, the CDR3 is TGTGCCAGCAGCCAATCAACGGGCGAGCAGTACTTC. This sequence encodes CASSQSTGEQYF.

The chain couples TRBV7-8 to TRBJ1-1, with a possible D match to TRBD1 (5 bases). The CDR3 extends over 13 amino acids. Germline loops: CDR1 SGHVS, CDR2 FQNEAQ. V was clipped by 2 bases and J by 4 bases, with 8 bases between them. CDR3 residues: CASSLQGGTEAFF. Here the CDR3 DNA reads TGTGCCAGCAGCTTACAGGGAGGCACTGAAGCTTTCTTT.

DNA of the CDR3: TGTGCCAGCCTACGGGGGACTGAAGCTTTCTTT. Protein: CASLRGTEAFF. The chain uses TRBV6-6 and TRBJ1-1; TRBD1 is a possible D gene (5 bases). This CDR3 region has 11 residues. Germline loops: CDR1 MNHNY, CDR2 SVGAGI (reference sequence). V gave up 8 bases and J gave up 5 bases, with 9 bases separating them.

This chain uses TRBV19 with TRBJ1-6, with D maybe TRBD1 (5 bases). V was shortened by 2 bases and J by 7 bases, with 12 bases between the two germline ends. Germline CDR1 is LNHDA and CDR2 is SQIVND (reference sequence). The CDR3 has 15 amino acids. CDR3 protein: CASSIYRSQNSPLHF. The CDR3 coding sequence is TGTGCCAGTAGTATATACAGGAGTCAAAATTCACCCCTCCACTTT.

The chain employs TRBV11-2 and TRBJ2-1; possibly TRBD1 for D (6 bases). The CDR3 sequence is 14 residues long. Germline CDR1 is SGHAT and CDR2 is FQNNGV. Trimming left V 5 bases short and J 5 bases short, with 13 bases between. The CDR3 bases are TGTGCCAGCAGCCCCGGGACAACTAACAATGAGCAGTTCTTC. Its protein is CASSPGTTNNEQFF.

In this sample, this clone turned up a few times. The chain has TRBV2 and TRBJ2-3; 12 nucleotides match TRBD2. J gave up 8 bases and V 2 bases, and 5 bases lay outside the gene matches. Germline V lookup: CDR1 SNHLY, CDR2 FYNNEI. The CDR3 extends over 15 amino acids. This chain's CDR3 is CASSELAGGPGTQYF. In DNA, the CDR3 is TGTGCCAGCAGTGAACTAGCGGGGGGGCCTGGTACGCAGTATTTT.

V usage is TRBV5-1 and J usage is TRBJ2-4; no clear D gene. The CDR3 has 16 residues. Trimming pared 0 bases from V and 1 base from J, leaving 11 bases between. Germline V gene sequence: CDR1 SGHRS, CDR2 YFSETQ. In nucleotides, the CDR3 is TGCGCCAGCAGCTTGGGCTTATCCGGGGCCAAAAACATTCAGTACTTC. The encoded protein is CASSLGLSGAKNIQYF.

This chain links TRBV7-2 with TRBJ2-1, with a tentative D call TRBD2 (6 bases). Germline V CDR1 and CDR2: SGHTA, FQGNSA. V lost 1 base to trimming and J lost 2 bases, with 12 bases between them. This CDR3 spans 16 amino acids. The CDR3 bases are TGTGCCAGCAGCTTAGTCCCTGGACTACCCTACAATGAGCAGTTCTTC. Amino acids: CASSLVPGLPYNEQFF.

The chain links TRBV2 to TRBJ2-5; perhaps TRBD1 as D (5 bases). CDR3 length: 14 residues. Germline assignment: CDR1 SNHLY and CDR2 FYNNEI. Trimming shortened V by 4 bases and J by 2 bases, and 11 bases separated the two germline ends. CDR3 sequence (DNA): TGTGCCAGCAGTGCCCGACAGCTGCAAGAGACCCAGTACTTC. Residues: CASSARQLQETQYF.

The rearrangement links TRBV11-2 to TRBJ2-1; 13 nucleotides match TRBD2. CDR3 length: 17 amino acids. V was clipped by 2 bases and J by 0 bases; unmatched bases: 1. Germline CDR1 is SGHAT and CDR2 is FQNNGV. CDR3: CASSLRTSGGSYNEQFF. In DNA, the CDR3 is TGTGCCAGCAGCTTAAGGACTAGCGGGGGCTCCTACAATGAGCAGTTCTTC.

Only one count was recorded for this clone. The V and J genes are TRBV6-1 and TRBJ1-5; maybe TRBD1 (6 bases). The V end lost 7 bases, the J end lost 0 bases, and 13 bases lay between the germline ends. This CDR3 comprises 15 residues. The V gene's germline CDR1 is MNHNS and CDR2 SASEGT. CDR3 nucleotide sequence: TGTGCCAGCACACCGGGGGGGGCTAGCAATCAGCCCCAGCATTTT. It specifies CASTPGGASNQPQHF.

V usage is TRBV12-5 and J usage is TRBJ2-7; 12 positions match TRBD2. V trimming: 2 bases; J trimming: 2 bases; junction bases outside the gene matches: 1. The germline V gene has CDR1 LGHNT and CDR2 FRNRAP. The CDR3 totals 15 residues. This CDR3 reads CASGLRLAGAYEQYF. In DNA form, the CDR3 reads TGTGCTAGTGGTTTGAGACTAGCGGGGGCCTACGAGCAGTACTTC. Full variable domain (missing parts from reference TRBV12-5 and TRBJ2-7): DARVTQTPRHKVTEMGQEVTMRCQPILGHNTVFWYRQTMMQGLELLAYFRNRAPLDDSGMPKDRFSAEMPDATLATLKIQPSEPRDSAVYFCASGLRLAGAYEQYFGPGTRLTVT.

The chain combines TRBV9 with TRBJ2-7; a possible D gene is TRBD2 (5 bases). Between the trimmed V and J ends, which lost 0 bases and 2 bases, there was a span of 12 bases. Germline V gives CDR1 SGDLS, CDR2 YYNGEE. This CDR3 comprises 15 residues. CDR3 in DNA: TGTGCCAGCAGCGTAGGAGGGAGCCAAACCTACGAGCAGTACTTC. It translates to CASSVGGSQTYEQYF. The full variable domain, completed using reference TRBV9 and TRBJ2-7, is DSGVTQTPKHLITATGQRVTLRCSPRSGDLSVYWYQQSLDQGLQFLIQYYNGEERAKGNILERFSAQQFPDLHSELNLSSLELGDSALYFCASSVGGSQTYEQYFGPGTRLTVT.

The genes are TRBV18 and TRBJ1-1; D unclear. CDR3 length equals 15 residues. The germline CDR1 and CDR2 sequences are KGHSH and LQKENI. Trimming took 3 bases from V and 1 from J, leaving 12 bases between them. CDR3 bases: TGTGCCAGCTCACCCCGGCTCACGGGGAACACTGAAGCTTTCTTT. Translation: CASSPRLTGNTEAFF.